This paragraph covers one TCR beta chain sequence. It has no known antigen specificity. Per-nucleotide qualities are absent, and no much larger clonotype sits a single base away. This entry is derived from a study of cytomegalovirus exposure and HLA in healthy donors (dated by TCRdb to about 2017). About the full investigation: In an earlier analysis of 587 of the donors, 276 Gb of sequence data and some 100 million unique TCR beta sequences from roughly 190 million T cells were reported. Every repertoire in the discovery cohort had been generated on one and the same sequencing platform. Donor age, sex, ethnicity and CMV serostatus were collected together with the repertoire data. Genome-wide SNP genotypes for about 55% of the 666 donors were used in a later genetic analysis, which treated that subset as a discovery cohort. To study patterns of TCR occurrence, a later analysis re-analyzed previously published TCR beta repertoires from hundreds of donors and added high-resolution HLA genotyping. The study was designed to test whether signatures of past pathogen exposure could be identified by cataloging public T cell receptors. Among some 400 genotyped donors of the cohort, an average of around 240,000 unique TCR beta nucleotide sequences were sequenced per donor, around a sixth of them non-productive. The study profiled the T cell repertoires of approximately 700 subjects by immunosequencing and related them to cytomegalovirus serostatus. An early release covering roughly 600 HLA-typed donors comprised approximately 290 gigabases of sequencing data and tens of millions of unique TCR sequences. Class I and class II HLA loci were covered by the typing at four-digit resolution. In the later analysis, no new phenotypic data were used to find candidate immune exposures; instead, reliance was placed on TCR beta sequences and their occurrence across donors. In an earlier analysis of 587 of the donors, high-throughput TCR beta sequencing was used to judge whether each TCR beta V gene segment behaved as functional or pseudogenic. To predict cytomegalovirus infection status, the study brought together high-throughput TCR immunosequencing, statistical association of individual TCRs with disease status, and machine learning. Roughly five DR-DQ haplotypes were handled as single units for association and clustering because linkage in the cohort was strong. The number of donors typed differed by locus, with roughly 629-640 for A, B, C, DRB1 and DQB1, 522 for DQA1, 606 for DPA1, and approximately 470 for DPB1. In addition to the first cohort of hundreds of subjects, a separate validation cohort of about 120 different subjects was used. Among the roughly 390 genotyped donors, around 79% belonged to the genetic ancestry cluster associated with self-reported Caucasian donors. Findings and caveats that apply to the study as a whole: The presence/absence analyses assumed that sequencing depth was roughly uniform across donors, and that assumption may not be true. The study listed 150 to 200 TCR beta chains as associated with cytomegalovirus. At a false discovery rate of 0.05, a later analysis linked roughly 17,000 TCR beta sequences to specific HLA alleles. Cytomegalovirus status was reported to be diagnosed by the classifier with high specificity and sensitivity in both the original and validation cohorts. When HLA alleles, especially DR and DQ, strongly co-occurred, TCR associations were difficult to assign to individual alleles. According to a later genetic analysis, donors in an Asian-associated ancestry cluster had fewer N-insertions in productive TCRs than the approximately 630-donor mean. A further reported finding was that TCR beta sequences accurately predicted the HLA-A and HLA-B alleles for most subjects in the first cohort. A later analysis reported that several top co-occurrence clusters appeared linked to parvovirus B19, influenza, CMV and Epstein-Barr virus. In a later analysis, most CMV-associated TCR beta chains were found to appear HLA-restricted, with HLA associations seemingly driven largely by CMV exposure. While some public TCRs were present in many individuals, most TCR sequences turned up only very rarely across donors. The sequencing pipeline was judged likely to have produced a cluster of highly shared sequence variants as a technical artifact. According to a later analysis, TCR association rates differed among HLA loci, with DRB1 alleles showing the most associated TCRs and HLA-C alleles showing the fewest. Correlated functional status among segregating V segments might reflect linkage disequilibrium, but an unknown experimental factor could not be ruled out. Some IMGT-functional V segments, including TRBV6-2 and TRBV6-3, could not be distinguished by the 87-base-pair reads and were therefore excluded. In an earlier analysis of 587 of the donors, most TCR beta V segments appeared in productive rearrangements about 87% or about 30% of the time, broadly matching IMGT annotations. Because counts were too low, about 15 rarely observed V segments, including chromosome 9 orphons, were left out of the earlier analysis of several hundred of the donors. Because HLA typing was missing for some donors at each locus, association tests included only the typed subset. An association between a missense DCLRE1C variant and V-gene and J-gene trimming of TCR beta chains was found in a later genetic analysis and replicated in an independent cohort. CMV serostatus was the only immune exposure information available for the cohort. A few of the identified cytomegalovirus-associated TCR beta chains were confirmed in vitro to be specific for cytomegalovirus antigens. In a later analysis, HLA-associated TCR beta chains showed more clonal expansion and lower generation probabilities than non-associated chains that were equally common. This cohort had only TCR beta chains sequenced, and the lack of alpha or paired-chain data limited which features could be detected. The authors suggested that the approach could potentially be extended to other disease states and immunological phenotypes.

The cohort was made up of approximately 670 healthy bone marrow donors. All cohort members were sampled while nominally healthy, although unrecorded immune exposures were likely present. The donor tested CMV seropositive, placing the donor among the 289 seropositive members of the cohort. Each donor provided a peripheral blood sample, and peripheral blood mononuclear cells were used for TCR beta sequencing. The Qiagen DNeasy Blood Extraction Kit was used to extract genomic DNA from the blood cell samples. Library preparation employed the immunoSEQ multiplex PCR assay. For the multiplex PCR, a mixture combining 60 forward primers for TCR Vbeta segments and 13 reverse primers for TCR Jbeta segments was used. The CDR3 region of rearranged TCR beta genes was amplified from genomic DNA with a multiplex PCR assay. The Illumina HiSeq System was used to sequence the amplified TCR beta libraries as 87-base-pair reads. In the source study's methods: Across the 700 or so repertoires, a later analysis counted tens of millions of unique TCR beta chains, 9 million to 14 million of which were shared by at least two donors. Raw reads were error-corrected and collapsed into unique sequences with a nearest-neighbor algorithm that merged closely related sequences to remove PCR and sequencing errors. CDR3 sequences were aligned to IMGT reference sequences to assign V, D and J gene segments. For a sequence to be retained, a match of at least six nucleotides to both a V gene segment and a J gene segment was required. A rearrangement counted as productive if the CDR3 had no stop codons and remained in frame with V and J, and every other rearrangement counted as non-productive. Following IMGT convention, CDR3 was defined as the stretch from the second conserved V-encoded cysteine up to the conserved J-encoded phenylalanine. The earlier analysis of about 530 of the donors excluded any sequence lacking an unambiguous match to a single V gene segment. An earlier analysis of a few hundred of the donors called V segments functional above 56.7% productive rearrangements and segregating when the between-donor standard deviation exceeded 5%. A statistical classification framework was developed to diagnose cytomegalovirus status using the catalog of TCR beta chain sequences. In a later analysis, V and J genes were assigned by comparing TCR nucleotide sequences against IMGT/GENE-DB human TR gene sequences. The TCRdist pipeline was used in a later analysis to assign CDR3 sequences and most-parsimonious VDJ recombination scenarios. A later analysis defined each TCR beta chain by its CDR3 amino acid sequence plus V-gene family, and excluded reads lacking a unique V-gene family. In a later analysis, some 600 highly shared, low-generation-probability nucleotide sequences were removed to address suspected cross-contamination and a sequencing artifact. A later analysis calculated a clonal expansion index for each public chain from normalized within-repertoire ranks of inferred template counts. Generation probabilities in a later analysis came from a VDJ recombination model fitted to out-of-frame rearrangements, and those results were checked against IGoR. A later analysis scored TCR-TCR, TCR-HLA and TCR-CMV co-occurrence with hypergeometric tests, applying a repertoire-size bias correction to TCR pairs. In a later analysis, false discovery rates were estimated by permuting HLA or CMV assignments 20 times. In a later analysis, co-occurring TCRs were grouped using DBSCAN, with TCRdist sequence similarity added in when clustering inside HLA-allele-positive subsets. For co-occurrence clustering, repertoires with fewer than 30,000 or more than 120,000 public chains were excluded, along with roughly five repertoires with anomalous nucleotide sharing. TCRdb's version of the immuneACCESS table is confined to in-frame rearrangements and falls short of the full clone set. An unresolved V gene accounts for under half of the shortfall where checked; the remainder is of unknown origin. V, J and clone size are those of that table, while D and trimming were read from the DNA. The sample table shows around 180,000 clones, and 75% to 85% are seen once. The ten largest clones take up around 1.5% of the sample.

The germline V gene provides CDR1 SNHLY and CDR2 FYNNEI. A distance of 6 bases separates the germline ends of V and J, which lose 6 bases and 3 bases respectively. Taken from cysteine to phenylalanine, the CDR3 has 11 residues. The sequence is cut down to CDR3 DNA, 33 bases in frame from base 1. Source material: PBMCs. The sequence joins TRBV2 to TRBJ2-7, with no confident D gene call. The TCR sequence derives from a woman in her twenties or thirties in good health and CMV-seropositive. Here is the DNA: TGTGCCAGCAGCAGAATCTACGAGCAGTACTTC. This codes for CASSRIYEQYF.